A single sample is the source of the 20 T cell receptor beta chains below, sequenced in a study of blood T cell repertoires in COVID-19. Clones were sequenced by immunoSEQ multiplex PCR, and TCRdb holds only the in-frame ones, with some missing. Altogether roughly 110,000 clones are present, 82% being singletons, with the ten largest covering 7.9%. What was sequenced was peripheral blood. The receptors come from a man aged 70 or older with acute or convalescent COVID-19.

The V gene is TRBV6-5, the J gene TRBJ1-5; tentatively, D is TRBD1 (5 bases). V lost 6 bases, J lost 5 bases, and 14 bases lay in between. The CDR3 spans 14 residues. Germline V lookup: CDR1 MNHEY, CDR2 SVGAGI. The CDR3 coding sequence is TGTGCCAGCAGCTTGGGGCCGATTTATCAGCCCCAGCATTTT. It specifies CASSLGPIYQPQHF.

The V call is TRBV27, the J call TRBJ2-1; 10 bases are shared with TRBD2. CDR1 and CDR2 from the germline V gene are MNHEY and SMNVEV (reference sequence). CDR3 size: 15 residues. Trimming took 6 bases from V and 7 from J; bases not matched to a gene: 9. The CDR3 here is CASSHLAGVGNEQFF. CDR3 DNA sequence: TGTGCCAGCAGCCACCTAGCGGGAGTAGGTAATGAGCAGTTCTTC.

The chain is built from TRBV10-2 and TRBJ2-2; a possible D gene is TRBD1 (5 bases). The germline V gene encodes CDR1 WSHSY and CDR2 SAAADI. The V gene lost 2 bases and the J gene lost 1 base, with 5 bases spanning the gap. This CDR3 spans 14 amino acids. This CDR3 reads CASSERGNTGELFF. CDR3 nucleotides: TGCGCCAGCAGTGAGAGGGGGAACACCGGGGAGCTGTTTTTT.

The gene calls are TRBV5-4 and TRBJ1-2; TRBD1 is a possible D gene (6 bases). The germline gives CDR1 SGHNT, CDR2 YYREEE (reference sequence). Trimming pared 4 bases from V and 3 bases from J, leaving 13 bases between. CDR3 length: 14 residues. CDR3 DNA: TGTGCCAGCAGCCCAGGGGTAAATGACTATGGCTACACCTTC. The encoded protein is CASSPGVNDYGYTF.

V gene TRBV28 combines with J gene TRBJ1-1; D is ambiguous. This CDR3 region has 15 residues. V was trimmed by 6 bases and J by 7 bases, leaving 21 bases between them. Looked up from germline, CDR1 is MDHEN and CDR2 is SYDVKM. The CDR3 coding sequence is TGTGCCAGCAGCAACTACAACCCCATTTTTTATGAAGCTTTCTTT. Amino acids: CASSNYNPIFYEAFF.

The chain links TRBV6-5 to TRBJ2-6, with D uncertain. The V end lost 8 bases, the J end lost 0 bases, and 8 bases lay between the germline ends. CDR3 size: 14 residues. Germline CDR1 reads MNHEY; CDR2 reads SVGAGI. CDR3 nucleotides: TGTGCCAGCTCTTTAAACTCTGGGGCCAACGTCCTGACTTTC. It is translated as CASSLNSGANVLTF.

V usage is TRBV20-1 and J usage is TRBJ1-2, with a weak D call TRBD1 (6 bases). The V end lost 6 bases, the J end lost 8 bases, and 13 bases lay between the germline ends. Germline-derived CDR1 and CDR2 are DFQATT and SNEGSKA (reference sequence). This CDR3 is 11 amino acids long. Here the CDR3 reads CSAPPGGGYTF. CDR3 in DNA: TGCAGTGCACCCCCTGGGGGCGGCTACACCTTC.

This clone was seen more than once but under ten times. The chain links TRBV7-9 to TRBJ2-5, with TRBD2 matching 7 bases. Germline V gene lookup returns CDR1 SEHNR and CDR2 FQNEAQ (reference sequence). V lost 8 bases, J lost 2 bases, and 11 bases stayed unmatched. The CDR3 is 15 residues long. CDR3 amino acids: CASGRWQGLQETQYF. The DNA for the CDR3 is TGTGCCAGCGGGAGATGGCAGGGACTACAAGAGACCCAGTACTTC.

This sequence joins TRBV11-2 and TRBJ2-1, with D possibly being TRBD2 (5 bases). Trimming cost V 1 base and J 9 bases, with 10 bases left between them. The CDR3 has 13 residues. From germline, CDR1 is SGHAT and CDR2 FQNNGV. In DNA form, the CDR3 reads TGTGCCAGCAGCTTAGTATCGGGGATTGAGCAGTTCTTC. Its protein is CASSLVSGIEQFF. Combining the CDR3 with reference TRBV11-2 and TRBJ2-1 gives the whole variable domain EAGVAQSPRYKIIEKRQSVAFWCNPISGHATLYWYQQILGQGPKLLIQFQNNGVVDDSQLPKDRFSAERLKGVDSTLKIQPAKLEDSAVYLCASSLVSGIEQFFGPGTRLTVL.

The DNA of the CDR3 is TGTGCTAGTGGTTTTTCACCGGGGACAGCGATTAACTATGGCTACACCTTC. Translated: CASGFSPGTAINYGYTF. The J gene is TRBJ1-2, the V gene TRBV12-5, with TRBD1 matching 7 bases. The V gene's germline CDR1 is LGHNT and CDR2 FRNRAP. The V and J ends lost 3 bases and 1 base, in that order; junction bases with no gene match: 11. The CDR3 has 17 residues.

This clone was detected only once. The V gene is TRBV3-1 (or the pseudogene TRBV3-2), the J gene TRBJ1-1, with a possible D match to TRBD1 (6 bases). The germline V gene has CDR1 LGHDT and CDR2 YNNKEL (reference sequence). With 0 bases removed from V and 7 bases from J, the gap between germline ends came to 12 bases. This CDR3 spans 14 amino acids. CDR3 coding DNA: TGTGCCAGCAGCCAAGACAGGGGTTCTAGTGAAGCTTTCTTT. It translates to CASSQDRGSSEAFF.

The chain employs TRBV28 and TRBJ2-6; D may be TRBD1 (6 bases). This CDR3 is 16 amino acids long. Looked up from germline, CDR1 is MDHEN and CDR2 is SYDVKM. V gave up 6 bases and J gave up 0 bases, with 12 bases separating them. DNA of the CDR3: TGTGCCAGCAGCTCAGGGGCCAACTCTGGGGCCAACGTCCTGACTTTC. Translated: CASSSGANSGANVLTF.

V usage is TRBV6-5 and J usage is TRBJ1-1; perhaps TRBD1 as D (6 bases). The ends were cut back, 6 bases at V and 1 base at J, with 15 bases in the middle. The length of the CDR3 is 15 residues. Germline V CDR1 and CDR2: MNHEY, SVGAGI. The DNA of the CDR3 is TGTGCCAGCAGCACCACAGTAGGGGGGAACACTGAAGCTTTCTTT. Translating gives CASSTTVGGNTEAFF.

The chain combines TRBV5-1 with TRBJ1-4; D is possibly TRBD1 (5 bases). There are 15 residues in the CDR3. Trimming stripped 4 bases from V and 8 bases from J, with 18 bases between. Germline lookup yields CDR1 SGHRS and CDR2 YFSETQ. CDR3 sequence: CASSRTGSFGEKLFF. CDR3 bases: TGCGCCAGCAGCCGTACAGGTTCCTTCGGGGAAAAACTGTTTTTT.

V is TRBV19 and J is TRBJ2-2, with a possible D match to TRBD2 (6 bases). The CDR3 spans 15 residues. The germline V and J ends were trimmed by 7 bases and 4 bases, with 16 bases remaining between them. Germline V CDR1 and CDR2: LNHDA, SQIVND (reference sequence). The CDR3 nucleotides are TGTGCCAGTAATAGGGCCAGGGAGGCCACCGGGGAGCTGTTTTTT. This codes for CASNRAREATGELFF.

The chain is built from TRBV5-1 and TRBJ2-1; the match to TRBD2 covers 12 bases. The CDR3 runs to 14 residues. Losses at the gene ends were 5 bases for V and 7 bases for J; bases not matched to a gene: 4. CDR1 is SGHRS and CDR2 is YFSETQ in the germline V gene. DNA for the CDR3: TGCGCCAGCAGTATCACTAGCGGGAGGAATGAGCAGTTCTTC. Translation: CASSITSGRNEQFF.

Here the CDR3 reads CSVLRGLSNTGELFF. DNA for the CDR3: TGCAGCGTTCTAAGGGGCCTATCGAACACCGGGGAGCTGTTTTTT. The chain couples TRBV29-1 to TRBJ2-2, with D perhaps matching TRBD1 (5 bases). Trimming stripped 5 bases from V and 0 bases from J, with 13 bases between. This CDR3 is 15 amino acids long. In germline, CDR1 is SQVTM, CDR2 ANQGSEA.

J is TRBJ1-5 and V is TRBV4-1; D ambiguous. Looked up from germline, CDR1 is MGHRA and CDR2 is YSYEKL. V lost 1 base to trimming and J lost 5 bases, with 12 bases between them. The CDR3 runs to 15 residues. The CDR3 loop is CASSQVRDTDQPQHF. The DNA of the CDR3 is TGCGCCAGCAGCCAAGTGAGAGACACTGATCAGCCCCAGCATTTT.

The chain recombines TRBV7-9 with TRBJ1-6; D might be TRBD1 (6 bases). The CDR3 contains 13 residues. Germline CDR1 and CDR2: SEHNR and FQNEAQ (reference sequence). The V end was cut by 5 bases, the J end by 8 bases, with 10 bases between. CDR3: CASSTGGDSPLHF. The CDR3 DNA reads as TGTGCCAGCAGCACGGGGGGCGATTCACCCCTCCACTTT.

This clone was detected once. The rearrangement links TRBV10-3 to TRBJ2-6; possible D gene TRBD2, 6 bases. The CDR3 spans 19 residues. Germline CDR1 is ENHRY and CDR2 is SYGVKD. V dropped 4 bases and J dropped 0 bases, with 19 bases sitting between them. The CDR3 sequence: CAISGQVGGLSSGANVLTF. DNA for the CDR3: TGTGCCATCAGTGGTCAGGTCGGGGGACTGAGCTCTGGGGCCAACGTCCTGACTTTC.